This TCR beta chain was profiled in a study of CD8 T cells in Susac syndrome. Findings and caveats of the study: The study conceded that relatively few individuals underwent its TCR sequencing and HLA analysis.

CD8+ and CD4+ T cells from blood underwent TCR beta sequencing. Through negative isolation, CD4+ and CD8+ T cells were obtained, while TEMRA cells were enriched using FACS. Reverse transcription used roughly 0.5 to 1 ug RNA and random hexamers. It was immunoSEQ multiplex PCR that amplified TCR beta CDR3 across 54 Vbeta and 13 Jbeta. TCRdb processed the immunoSEQ multiplex PCR reads anew with MiXCR; each CDR3 protein has one entry. The table records a few hundred thousand distinct CDR3 sequences, around 95% of them present only once. For this clonotype: The antigen remains unidentified.

The CDR3 extends over 14 amino acids. CDR1 DFQATT and CDR2 SNEGSKA come from the germline V gene (reference sequence). The ends lost 5 bases at V and 4 bases at J; junction bases unmatched: 8. Specimen: CD4+ T cells from PBMCs. This clonotype was sampled from a human donor with multiple sclerosis. V and J are TRBV20-1 and TRBJ1-1; 9 bases map to TRBD1. The CDR3 DNA reads as TGCAGTGCTGTTTCGGACAGGGGCGTCACTGAAGCTTTCTTT. Its translation: CSAVSDRGVTEAFF.